This T cell receptor beta chain was identified in a study of blood T cell repertoires in COVID-19. Study as a whole: Specimens from acute and convalescent COVID-19 originated in the United States, Italy and Spain. T cells, B-cell-depleted T cells, or PBMCs supplied cDNA or gDNA.

This CDR3 spans 14 amino acids. V was trimmed by 5 bases and J by 4 bases, leaving 14 bases between them. The germline CDR1 and CDR2 sequences are SGHTA and FQGNSA. Assay: immunoSEQ multiplex PCR; the TCRdb copy retains only in-frame clones and omits some. This table holds roughly 8,000 clones, approximately 84% found once. A single count supports this clone. V usage is TRBV7-2 and J usage is TRBJ2-5; weak D call: TRBD1 (5 bases). This TCR was sampled from a human donor in a cohort sampled during active COVID-19. What was sequenced was peripheral blood. The CDR3 DNA reads TGTGCCAGCAGCCGTAATCAGGGAAGAGAGACCCAGTACTTC. This translates into CASSRNQGRETQYF. Full variable domain (remainder filled in from reference TRBV7-2 and TRBJ2-5): GAGVSQSPSNKVTEKGKDVELRCDPISGHTALYWYRQSLGQGLEFLIYFQGNSAPDKSGLPSDRFSAERTGGSVSTLTIQRTQQEDSAVYLCASSRNQGRETQYFGPGTRLLVL.